Below are 21 T cell receptor beta chains sequenced from a single sample in a study of CD8 T cells in Susac syndrome. It was with random hexamers that 0.5 to 1 ug RNA was reverse transcribed. TCRdb ran MiXCR on the immunoSEQ multiplex PCR reads and lists one entry per CDR3 protein. The sample consists of around 170,000 distinct CDR3 sequences, under 95% of them appearing once. Sequencing used CD4+ T cells from PBMCs. Receptor source: a human donor in good health.

The V and J genes are TRBV7-8 and TRBJ1-1; the D gene is possibly TRBD1 (5 bases). V lost 7 bases, J lost 6 bases, and 18 bases lay in between. The CDR3 contains 14 residues. CDR1 and CDR2 (germline): SGHVS, FQNEAQ. The CDR3: CASTTGASQAEAFF. As DNA, the CDR3 is TGTGCCAGCACCACCGGGGCGTCCCAGGCTGAAGCTTTCTTT.

The chain recombines TRBV7-2 with TRBJ1-1; possible D gene TRBD1, 6 bases. CDR3 size: 13 residues. V lost 5 bases and J 5 bases, leaving 12 bases between the germline ends. Germline assignment: CDR1 SGHTA and CDR2 FQGNSA. CDR3 protein: CASSPHRDTEAFF. CDR3 sequence (DNA): TGTGCCAGCAGCCCACACAGGGATACTGAAGCTTTCTTT.

This clonotype was seen more than once but under ten times. This CDR3 reads CASSYNARASVQYF. The DNA of the CDR3 is TGTGCCAGCAGTTATAACGCCAGGGCGAGTGTGCAGTACTTC. The chain is built from TRBV6-2 or TRBV6-3 and TRBJ2-7; D possibly corresponds to TRBD1 (5 bases). With 3 bases removed from V and 9 bases from J, the gap between germline ends came to 18 bases. The CDR3 sequence is 14 residues long. Germline lookup yields CDR1 MNHEY and CDR2 SVGEGT.

The chain recombines TRBV12-3 or TRBV12-4 with TRBJ1-2; D possibly corresponds to TRBD1 (5 bases). The V gene lost 1 base and the J gene lost 0 bases, with 15 bases spanning the gap. The CDR3 sequence is 17 residues long. CDR3 sequence: CASSLVARAYSNYGYTF. In nucleotides, the CDR3 is TGTGCCAGCAGTTTAGTTGCCAGGGCTTATTCTAACTATGGCTACACCTTC.

This clonotype was found a few times. The rearrangement joins TRBV5-1 to TRBJ1-1; no reliable D call. Germline-derived CDR1 and CDR2 are SGHRS and YFSETQ. The CDR3 loop spans 13 amino acids. V gave up 0 bases and J gave up 3 bases, with 6 bases separating them. The CDR3 loop is CASSLVEDTEAFF. In DNA, the CDR3 is TGCGCCAGCAGCTTGGTGGAGGACACTGAAGCTTTCTTT.

DNA for the CDR3: TGTGCCAGCAGTTGGACAGGGGGTTCTGGAGAGCAGTACTTC. Its translation is CASSWTGGSGEQYF. The V call is TRBV28, the J call TRBJ2-7, with 10 bases identical to TRBD1. The CDR3 runs to 14 residues. The germline V gene encodes CDR1 MDHEN and CDR2 SYDVKM. J gave up 7 bases and V 4 bases, and 7 bases lay outside the gene matches. The full variable domain, in which reference TRBV28 and TRBJ2-7 provide the parts outside the CDR3, is DVKVTQSSRYLVKRTGEKVFLECVQDMDHENMFWYRQDPGLGLRLIYFSYDVKMKEKGDIPEGYSVSREKKERFSLILESASTNQTSMYLCASSWTGGSGEQYFGPGTRLTVT.

V is TRBV2 and J is TRBJ2-4; the match to TRBD1 covers 9 bases. This CDR3 region has 15 residues. Trimming cost V 6 bases and J 7 bases; bases outside gene matches: 10. The germline CDR1 and CDR2 sequences are SNHLY and FYNNEI. The CDR3 DNA reads TGTGCCAGCAGCGACTCCACAGGGGGCAGGAACATTCAGTACTTC. Translation: CASSDSTGGRNIQYF.

The V gene is TRBV5-1, the J gene TRBJ2-3; no clear D. There are 15 residues in the CDR3. Germline CDR1 is SGHRS and CDR2 is YFSETQ. V was pared by 7 bases and J by 0 bases, with 15 bases between. The CDR3 region has the DNA TGCGCCAGCCAAGAAGGCCCGGGTAGCACAGATACGCAGTATTTT. It is translated as CASQEGPGSTDTQYF.

The rearrangement links TRBV19 to TRBJ2-7; the D gene could be TRBD1 or TRBD2 (5 bases each). In germline, CDR1 is LNHDA, CDR2 SQIVND (reference sequence). The V gene lost 1 base and the J gene lost 0 bases, with 10 bases spanning the gap. This CDR3 contains 15 residues. CDR3 coding DNA: TGTGCCAGTAGTATAGGGGGGACGGTCTCCTACGAGCAGTACTTC. The encoded protein is CASSIGGTVSYEQYF.

The chain uses TRBV29-1 and TRBJ2-7; the match to TRBD1 covers 9 bases. This CDR3 comprises 12 residues. CDR1 and CDR2 from the germline V gene are SQVTM and ANQGSEA. After removal of 5 bases from V and 5 bases from J, the junction contained 4 bases not matched to a gene. CDR3 sequence (DNA): TGCAGCGTTACGACAGGGGGGGACGAGCAGTACTTC. It is translated as CSVTTGGDEQYF.

This chain uses TRBV7-2 with TRBJ2-3, with D uncertain. Trimming removed 6 bases at V and 4 bases at J, with 11 bases between. The CDR3 has 13 residues. Germline V gene sequence: CDR1 SGHTA, CDR2 FQGNSA. The CDR3 protein is CASSYIPPDTQYF. Written as DNA, the CDR3 is TGTGCCAGCAGTTATATCCCCCCAGATACGCAGTATTTT.

The chain combines TRBV30 with TRBJ1-1; 7 nucleotides align to TRBD1. The germline V gene has CDR1 GTSNPN and CDR2 SVGIG (reference sequence). The CDR3 length is 13 residues. The ends lost 4 bases at V and 4 bases at J; junction bases unmatched: 6. CDR3 region: CAWNRGTATEAFF. The DNA of the CDR3 is TGTGCCTGGAATCGTGGGACAGCCACTGAAGCTTTCTTT.

The rearrangement links TRBV19 to TRBJ2-1, with D possibly TRBD1 on 5 matching bases. V lost 2 bases to trimming and J lost 7 bases, with 9 bases between them. The V gene's germline CDR1 is LNHDA and CDR2 SQIVND (reference sequence). CDR3 size: 13 residues. The CDR3 DNA reads as TGTGCCAGTAGTATATACGCAGGGAATGAGCAGTTCTTC. As protein: CASSIYAGNEQFF.

The rearrangement links TRBV5-1 to TRBJ2-2; 9 nucleotides agree with TRBD1. Germline V gene lookup returns CDR1 SGHRS and CDR2 YFSETQ. J gave up 5 bases and V 4 bases, and 6 bases lay outside the gene matches. This CDR3 is 15 amino acids long. The CDR3 bases are TGCGCCAGCAGCGCGGACAGGGGAGAGACCGGGGAGCTGTTTTTT. It specifies CASSADRGETGELFF.

This rearrangement joins TRBV19 to TRBJ1-2; 8 bases are shared with TRBD1. J was trimmed by 4 bases and V by 3 bases; bases with no gene match: 1. The CDR3 is made up of 13 amino acids. From germline, CDR1 is LNHDA and CDR2 SQIVND (reference sequence). The CDR3 loop reads CASSIGQGYGYTF. The CDR3 DNA reads TGTGCCAGTAGTATTGGACAGGGCTATGGCTACACCTTC.

The V gene is TRBV29-1, the J gene TRBJ2-1; D is possibly TRBD2 (7 bases). This CDR3 has 12 residues. Trimming cost V 7 bases and J 9 bases, with 16 bases left between them. Per germline, CDR1 SQVTM and CDR2 ANQGSEA. Here the CDR3 reads CSGGGAGSEQFF. The CDR3 DNA follows: TGCAGCGGTGGGGGGGCTGGGAGTGAGCAGTTCTTC.

This chain connects TRBV20-1 to TRBJ1-2, with TRBD1 identical over 7 bases. The length of the CDR3 is 12 residues. V shed 3 bases and J 6 bases; nucleotides not matched to a gene: 4. Germline assignment: CDR1 DFQATT and CDR2 SNEGSKA (reference sequence). CDR3 protein: CSASSQGHGYTF. For the CDR3, the DNA is TGCAGTGCTAGTTCACAGGGGCATGGCTACACCTTC.

CDR3 coding DNA: TGCGCCAGCAGCTTGGGGTGGGGGGCGGCCTACAATGAGCAGTTCTTC. Protein sequence: CASSLGWGAAYNEQFF. V and J are TRBV5-1 and TRBJ2-1, with D perhaps assigned TRBD1 or TRBD2 (6 bases each). The V end was cut by 0 bases, the J end by 2 bases, with 12 bases between. Per germline, CDR1 SGHRS and CDR2 YFSETQ. The CDR3 length is 16 residues.

The genes are TRBV3-1 and TRBJ1-2; maybe TRBD1 (5 bases). CDR3 length: 14 residues. V was clipped by 8 bases and J by 3 bases, with 16 bases between them. Per the germline V gene, CDR1 is LGHDT and CDR2 is YNNKEL (reference sequence). CDR3: CASSWGGGDYGYTF. DNA of the CDR3: TGTGCCAGCTCCTGGGGCGGCGGGGACTATGGCTACACCTTC.

This sequence joins TRBV29-1 and TRBJ1-1; TRBD1 aligns across 8 bases. The V gene end was trimmed by 3 bases and the J gene end by 4 bases; junction bases not matched to a gene: 7. Germline CDR1 is SQVTM and CDR2 is ANQGSEA. The CDR3 runs 14 residues. CDR3 coding DNA: TGCAGCGTTGAGAGTACAACAGGGGGCACTGAAGCTTTCTTT. This sequence encodes CSVESTTGGTEAFF.

This clonotype was picked up one time. This chain links TRBV5-1 with TRBJ1-1; D possibly corresponds to TRBD1 (5 bases). V lost 0 bases and J 7 bases, leaving 19 bases between the germline ends. Looked up from germline, CDR1 is SGHRS and CDR2 is YFSETQ. The CDR3 loop spans 16 amino acids. The CDR3 protein is CASSLERLSGLDEAFF. The CDR3 DNA sequence: TGCGCCAGCAGCTTGGAGCGACTCTCAGGGTTGGATGAAGCTTTCTTT. The whole variable domain, filled in from reference TRBV5-1 and TRBJ1-1, reads KAGVTQTPRYLIKTRGQQVTLSCSPISGHRSVSWYQQTPGQGLQFLFEYFSETQRNKGNFPGRFSGRQFSNSRSEMNVSTLELGDSALYLCASSLERLSGLDEAFFGQGTRLTVV.